Listed below are T cell receptor beta chains from one sample, sequenced in a study of T cell responses to AZD1222 COVID-19 vaccine. Sequencing was performed with immunoSEQ multiplex PCR; in TCRdb, only in-frame clones are kept and a portion is missing. The sample shows 84,000 or so clones, 80% to 90% of them seen only once. The specimen comprised peripheral blood, sampled on day 0 of AZD1222 vaccination. These TCRs come from an adult in good health. The CDR3 runs from the conserved cysteine through the conserved F or W. Each record gives: CDR3 length, J gene, V gene, D gene, clone size, CDR3 DNA, CDR3 protein. D genes are given only for firm matches. Some rows have no size entry. The others give once, few or many, or a class for an expanded clone.

>15|TRBJ2-1|TRBV27|.|.
TGTGCCAGCAGTTTAATTAGGACCCTTGACAATGAGCAGTTCTTC
CASSLIRTLDNEQFF
>17|TRBJ2-1|TRBV5-5|.|.
TGTGCCAGCAGCTTGGTAGGGGGATGGAGCTCCTACAATGAGCAGTTCTTC
CASSLVGGWSSYNEQFF
>18|TRBJ1-6|TRBV2|.|.
TGTGCCAGCAGCAGACAGGAGTTGAGTGGCTCCTATAATTCACCCCTCCACTTT
CASSRQELSGSYNSPLHF
>14|TRBJ2-3|TRBV27|.|.
TGTGCCAGCCGTCAGGGTTATGACACAGATACGCAGTATTTT
CASRQGYDTDTQYF
>14|TRBJ1-2|TRBV4-3|.|.
TGCGCCAGCAGCCAAGTACTAGGGTACGATGGCTACACCTTC
CASSQVLGYDGYTF
>15|TRBJ1-1|TRBV4-1|TRBD1|.
TGCGCCAGCAGCCAAGGAGACAGGGGGCAAGATGAAGCTTTCTTT
CASSQGDRGQDEAFF
>17|TRBJ2-1|TRBV13|.|.
TGTGCCAGCAGCCTGGCAGGAGGTTCTAGCGTTTACAATGAGCAGTTCTTC
CASSLAGGSSVYNEQFF
>11|TRBJ2-3|TRBV19|.|.
TGTGCCAGTAGCTACGGGGCCACGCAGTATTTT
CASSYGATQYF
>15|TRBJ2-7|TRBV5-6|TRBD1|.
TGTGCCAGCAGCTTGAGGGACAGGGGATCCTACGAGCAGTACTTC
CASSLRDRGSYEQYF
>17|TRBJ2-1|TRBV7-9|TRBD2|.
TGTGCCAGCAGCTCGTATTCTAGCGGGAGAGAATGGGATGAGCAGTTCTTC
CASSSYSSGREWDEQFF
>16|TRBJ1-2|TRBV28|TRBD1|.
TGTGCCAGCAATCTCCCTGGACAGGGAGGATACTATGGCTACACCTTC
CASNLPGQGGYYGYTF
>16|TRBJ2-2|TRBV5-1|.|once
TGCGCCAGCAGCTTGATAGGGGACCGCTACACCGGGGAGCTGTTTTTT
CASSLIGDRYTGELFF
>15|TRBJ2-3|TRBV6-2/TRBV6-3|.|.
TGTGCCAGCAGTGGGGGGCCGCCACACACAGATACGCAGTATTTT
CASSGGPPHTDTQYF
>15|TRBJ1-5|TRBV2|.|.
TGTGCCAGCAGTCCGGGACCCCCCACGGGCCAGCCCCAGCATTTT
CASSPGPPTGQPQHF
>16|TRBJ2-3|TRBV5-1|TRBD2|.
TGCGCCAGCAGCTTGGCCGGGACTAGCACCACAGATACGCAGTATTTT
CASSLAGTSTTDTQYF
>14|TRBJ1-1|TRBV7-2|.|.
TGTGCCAGCAGCTTGTTTAGGGGCACCTCGGAAGCTTTCTTT
CASSLFRGTSEAFF
>16|TRBJ2-2|TRBV7-6|TRBD1|.
TGTGCCAGCAGACTTACCGGGACAGGGCAGGCCGGGGAGCTGTTTTTT
CASRLTGTGQAGELFF
>15|TRBJ2-1|TRBV28|TRBD1|.
TGTGCCAGCACCGACCCGGACAGGATCTACAATGAGCAGTTCTTC
CASTDPDRIYNEQFF
>15|TRBJ2-1|TRBV7-2|TRBD2|.
TGTGCCAGCAGACTAGCGGGTCCCTCCTACAATGAGCAGTTCTTC
CASRLAGPSYNEQFF
>14|TRBJ1-3|TRBV18|.|.
TGTGCCAGCTCACTTGGCGTCTCTGGAAACACCATATATTTT
CASSLGVSGNTIYF
>16|TRBJ2-5|TRBV25-1|.|.
TGTGCCGCGAGCGGAGTCGGCGGGCCTTCAAAAGAGACCCAGTACTTC
CAASGVGGPSKETQYF
>13|TRBJ1-2|TRBV28|.|.
TGTGCCAGCAGAATCACAACTAACTATGGCTACACCTTC
CASRITTNYGYTF
>15|TRBJ1-3|TRBV18|.|.
TGTGCCAGCTCACCACCCCCCGAGGGAGGAAACACCATATATTTT
CASSPPPEGGNTIYF
>13|TRBJ2-6|TRBV5-4|.|.
TGTGCCAGCAGCCTCTCGACGGCCAACGTCCTGACTTTC
CASSLSTANVLTF
>17|TRBJ2-2|TRBV11-2|.|.
TGTGCCAGCAGCCCTAGACACCCCGGGGTCAACACCGGGGAGCTGTTTTTT
CASSPRHPGVNTGELFF
>12|TRBJ2-7|TRBV7-2|.|.
TGTGCCAGCAGAGCAGGGACCTACGAGCAGTACTTC
CASRAGTYEQYF
>14|TRBJ1-4|TRBV19|.|.
TGTGCCAGTAGTACGGGACGGAAGAATGAAAAACTGTTTTTT
CASSTGRKNEKLFF
>14|TRBJ2-5|TRBV5-4|.|.
TGTGCCAGCAGCCAGCCGACATTGGCAGAGACCCAGTACTTC
CASSQPTLAETQYF
>16|TRBJ2-5|TRBV7-6|.|.
TGTGCCAGCAGCTTATCCCTGCGAGGGTTTGGTGAGACCCAGTACTTC
CASSLSLRGFGETQYF
>15|TRBJ2-5|TRBV11-2|TRBD1|.
TGTGCCAGCGGCCTAACCCAGGGGGCGCAGGAGACCCAGTACTTC
CASGLTQGAQETQYF
>16|TRBJ2-7|TRBV11-2|.|.
TGTGCCAGCAGCCCCCTCGGTGCGCAAGCCTCCTACGAGCAGTACTTC
CASSPLGAQASYEQYF
>17|TRBJ1-1|TRBV5-5|.|.
TGTGCCAGCAGCCCATGGAGAGACGGAGACTGGAACACTGAAGCTTTCTTT
CASSPWRDGDWNTEAFF
>13|TRBJ1-6|TRBV7-2|.|.
TGTGCCAGCAGCCGCGCAGGGATCTCACCCCTCCACTTT
CASSRAGISPLHF
>16|TRBJ2-1|TRBV5-6|.|.
TGTGCCAGCTCCCTTGGGGGGGGCAGCACCCATAATGAGCAGTTCTTC
CASSLGGGSTHNEQFF
>12|TRBJ1-2|TRBV29-1|.|.
TGCAGCGTCCAAGACAGTCCCTATGGCTACACCTTC
CSVQDSPYGYTF
>15|TRBJ1-1|TRBV29-1|.|.
TGCAGCGTTGGGGCTCCGATGGAGGTGAACACTGAAGCTTTCTTT
CSVGAPMEVNTEAFF
>14|TRBJ1-1|TRBV6-2/TRBV6-3|TRBD1|.
TGTGCCAGCAGCTGGACAGGGACGAACACTGAAGCTTTCTTT
CASSWTGTNTEAFF
>17|TRBJ2-7|TRBV9|.|.
TGTGCCAGCAGCGTCGGGGATATCAGGGGATCCTCCTACGAGCAGTACTTC
CASSVGDIRGSSYEQYF
>17|TRBJ2-5|TRBV6-2/TRBV6-3|TRBD1|.
TGTGCCAGCAGTGACGGACAGGGGGCGTCGAGCCAAGAGACCCAGTACTTC
CASSDGQGASSQETQYF
>13|TRBJ2-1|TRBV12-3/TRBV12-4|TRBD2|once
TGTGCCAGCCGGGAGGGGGCCTACAATGAGCAGTTCTTC
CASREGAYNEQFF
>13|TRBJ1-4|TRBV15|.|.
TGTGCCACCAGCAGGGAGCTTAATGAAAAACTGTTTTTT
CATSRELNEKLFF
>14|TRBJ2-4|TRBV5-4|TRBD2|.
TGTGCCAGCAGCTGGGGGGGGGCCAAAAACATTCAGTACTTC
CASSWGGAKNIQYF
>14|TRBJ2-4|TRBV18|.|.
TGTGCCAGCTCACTAGCTAGAGCCAAAAACATTCAGTACTTC
CASSLARAKNIQYF
>14|TRBJ1-2|TRBV4-1|.|.
TGCGCCAGCAGCTCGGGACCTGAGGCGTATGGCTACACCTTC
CASSSGPEAYGYTF
>18|TRBJ2-1|TRBV5-6|TRBD2|.
TGTGCCAGCAGCTTGAGTAGCGGGAGGGCCGTAGTATACAATGAGCAGTTCTTC
CASSLSSGRAVVYNEQFF
>15|TRBJ1-2|TRBV27|.|.
TGTGCCAGCAGTTTATCTGGTACCCTCTCGTATGGCTACACCTTC
CASSLSGTLSYGYTF
>15|TRBJ2-3|TRBV11-2|TRBD2|.
TGTGCCAGCAGCTTCCGCGGGAGGGAGGCAGATACGCAGTATTTT
CASSFRGREADTQYF
>14|TRBJ1-3|TRBV7-9|.|.
TGTGCCAGCAGCTTGGACGGTTCTGGAAACACCATATATTTT
CASSLDGSGNTIYF
>15|TRBJ2-3|TRBV7-9|TRBD1|.
TGTGCCAGCAGCGGAGCGACAGGGGGCGCAGATACGCAGTATTTT
CASSGATGGADTQYF
>15|TRBJ2-3|TRBV11-1|TRBD1|.
TGTGCCAGCAGCTCCGGGACAGGGGGCATAGATACGCAGTATTTT
CASSSGTGGIDTQYF
>15|TRBJ2-2|TRBV5-1|TRBD2|.
TGCGCCAGCAGCCTAGGACTAGCGGGAAGCGGGGAGCTGTTTTTT
CASSLGLAGSGELFF
>15|TRBJ1-2|TRBV19|.|.
TGTGCCAGTAGTCCCGGGGCTTACGGGACCTATGGCTACACCTTC
CASSPGAYGTYGYTF
>16|TRBJ1-6|TRBV7-9|TRBD1|.
TGTGCCAGCAGCAATCTAGGGACAGGCTCTAATTCACCCCTCCACTTT
CASSNLGTGSNSPLHF
>17|TRBJ2-2|TRBV19|TRBD2|.
TGTGCCAGTAGTATAGACCTTCTAGCGGAGGCGACCGGGGAGCTGTTTTTT
CASSIDLLAEATGELFF
>16|TRBJ1-1|TRBV16|.|.
TGTGCCAGCAGCCAATCGATTCGGGTTGAGAACACTGAAGCTTTCTTT
CASSQSIRVENTEAFF
>13|TRBJ1-1|TRBV11-3|.|.
TGTGCCAGCAGTTCGGGGGCGTACACTGAAGCTTTCTTT
CASSSGAYTEAFF
>11|TRBJ2-7|TRBV3-1/TRBV3-2|.|.
TGTGCCAGCAGCCTCATGGGGGAGCAGTACTTC
CASSLMGEQYF
>14|TRBJ2-7|TRBV28|.|.
TGTGCCAGCAGTAATTGGGACGGCAGCTACGAGCAGTACTTC
CASSNWDGSYEQYF
>17|TRBJ2-7|TRBV18|TRBD2|.
TGTGCCAGCTCACTGGGGACTAGCGGGAGTTATCCCTACGAGCAGTACTTC
CASSLGTSGSYPYEQYF